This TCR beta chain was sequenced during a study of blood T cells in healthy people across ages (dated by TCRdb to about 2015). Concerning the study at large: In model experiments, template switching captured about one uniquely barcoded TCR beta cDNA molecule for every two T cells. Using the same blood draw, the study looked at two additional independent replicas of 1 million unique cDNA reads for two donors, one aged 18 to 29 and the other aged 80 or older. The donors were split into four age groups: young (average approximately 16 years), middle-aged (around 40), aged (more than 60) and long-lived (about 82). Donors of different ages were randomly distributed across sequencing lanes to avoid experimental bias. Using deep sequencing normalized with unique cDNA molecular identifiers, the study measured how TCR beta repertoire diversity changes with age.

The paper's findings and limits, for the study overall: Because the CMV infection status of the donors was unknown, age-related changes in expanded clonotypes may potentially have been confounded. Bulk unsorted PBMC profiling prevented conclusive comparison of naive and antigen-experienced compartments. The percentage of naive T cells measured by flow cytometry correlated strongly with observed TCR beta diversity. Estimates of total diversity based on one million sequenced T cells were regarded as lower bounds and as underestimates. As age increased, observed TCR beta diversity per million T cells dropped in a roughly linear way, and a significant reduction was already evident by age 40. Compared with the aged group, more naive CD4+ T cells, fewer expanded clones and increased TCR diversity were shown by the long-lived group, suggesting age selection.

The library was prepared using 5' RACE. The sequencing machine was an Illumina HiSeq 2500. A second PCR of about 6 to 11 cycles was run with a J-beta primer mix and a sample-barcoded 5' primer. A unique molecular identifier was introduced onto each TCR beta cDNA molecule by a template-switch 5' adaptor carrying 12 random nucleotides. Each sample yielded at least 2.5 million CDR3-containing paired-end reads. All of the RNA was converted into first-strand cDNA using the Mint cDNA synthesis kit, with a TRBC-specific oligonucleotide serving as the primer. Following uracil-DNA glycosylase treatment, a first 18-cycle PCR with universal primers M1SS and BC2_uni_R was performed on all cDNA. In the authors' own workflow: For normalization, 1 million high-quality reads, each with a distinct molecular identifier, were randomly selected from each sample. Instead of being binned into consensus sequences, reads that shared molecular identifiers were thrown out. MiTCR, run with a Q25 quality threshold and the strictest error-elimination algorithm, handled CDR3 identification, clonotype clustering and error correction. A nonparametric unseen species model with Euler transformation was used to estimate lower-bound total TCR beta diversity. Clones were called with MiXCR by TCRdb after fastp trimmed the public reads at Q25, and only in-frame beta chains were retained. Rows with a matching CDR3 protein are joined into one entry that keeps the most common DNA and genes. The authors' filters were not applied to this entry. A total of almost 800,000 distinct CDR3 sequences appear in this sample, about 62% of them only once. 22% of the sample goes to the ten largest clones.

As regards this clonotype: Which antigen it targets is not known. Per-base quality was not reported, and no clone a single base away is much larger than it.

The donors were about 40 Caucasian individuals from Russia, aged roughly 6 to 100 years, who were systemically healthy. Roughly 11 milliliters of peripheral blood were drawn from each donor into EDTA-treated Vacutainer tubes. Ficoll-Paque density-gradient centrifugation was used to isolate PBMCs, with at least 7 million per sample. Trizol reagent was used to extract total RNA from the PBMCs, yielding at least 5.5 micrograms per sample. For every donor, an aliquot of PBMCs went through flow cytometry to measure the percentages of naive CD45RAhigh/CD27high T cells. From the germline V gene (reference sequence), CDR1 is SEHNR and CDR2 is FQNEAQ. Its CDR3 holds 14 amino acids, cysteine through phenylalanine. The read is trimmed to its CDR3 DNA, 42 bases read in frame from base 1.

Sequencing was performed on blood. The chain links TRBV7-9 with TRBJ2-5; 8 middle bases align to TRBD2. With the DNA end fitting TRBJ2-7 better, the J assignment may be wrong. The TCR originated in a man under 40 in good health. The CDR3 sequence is CASRSPGGDYEQYF. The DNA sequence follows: TGTGCCAGCAGATCTCCGGGAGGGGACTACGAGCAGTACTTC.